This T cell receptor beta chain was captured by sequencing in a study of radiotherapy plus CTLA-4 blockade in lung cancer (dated by TCRdb to the late 2010s). General notes on the study: Objective responses occurred in about 20% of enrolled patients, and roughly 30% achieved disease control.

Receptors were amplified or captured by the immunoSEQ multiplex PCR assay. Entries here come from immuneACCESS through TCRdb and include only in-frame sequences with V and J called. Some clones fail to appear in such tables; in the studies checked, an unresolved V gene covers under half of the shortfall, and the cause of the remainder is unknown. The sample table shows about 59,000 clones, and 70% to 85% are seen once. 6% to 7% of the sample is held by the ten biggest clonotypes. CDR1 and CDR2, per the germline V gene (reference sequence), are LNHDA and SQIVND. The cysteine opens and the phenylalanine closes a CDR3 of 16 amino acids. Only the CDR3 portion is preserved as DNA: 48 bases, with reading frame beginning at the first base. For this chain, trimming is 4 bases at the V end and 8 bases at the J end, and the number of junction bases without a gene match is 10. The study at large found these results: Early dynamic changes in blood T cell clones, together with increased serum interferon-beta after radiation, were reported as the strongest predictors of response. After treatment with radiotherapy and ipilimumab, TCR clones that originated in tumors expanded in peripheral blood.

Comments on this clone: Its antigen is unknown. Within one base of it there is no much larger clone, and no base qualities were kept.

Focal radiation therapy combined with CTLA-4 blockade (ipilimumab) was tested in patients with chemo-refractory metastatic non-small-cell lung cancer. The sequences come from peripheral blood, collected from a patient treated with radiotherapy plus ipilimumab. Here the chain combines TRBV19 and TRBJ1-6; 8 bases in between match TRBD1. The TCR was taken from a human donor with non-small cell lung cancer whose response to radiotherapy plus ipilimumab could not be evaluated. The CDR3 protein: CASSTLRGQVDSPLHF. The DNA reads as follows: TGTGCCAGTAGTACTCTCCGGGGACAGGTGGATTCACCCCTCCACTTT.